Listed below are T cell receptor beta chains from one sample, sequenced in a study of breast tumors, draining lymph nodes, adjacent tissues. MiXCR, applied by TCRdb to the multiplex PCR reads, yields one record per CDR3 protein. This table has around 190,000 distinct CDR3 sequences, roughly 30% appearing once. Sequenced sample: axillary lymph node tissue. The source is a female donor with breast cancer. Some clones in this sample may be carry-over from other donors' samples. The CDR3 runs from the conserved cysteine through the conserved F or W. D genes are given only for firm matches. Expanded clones are given a class, and other clones once, few, many or no size at all.

d_call	v_call	clone_size	j_call	cdr3_aa	cdr3_nt
NA	TRBV29-1	NA	TRBJ2-1	CSGRLGGKIEQSF	TGCAGCGGGAGACTAGGAGGGAAGATTGAGCAGTCCTTC
TRBD1	TRBV12-3/TRBV12-4	NA	TRBJ1-6	CASSYRGGGDSPLRF	TGTGCCAGCAGTTACAGGGGAGGAGGGGATTCACCCCTCCGCTTT
NA	TRBV6-6	many	TRBJ2-3	CASSSQPGLGPDTQYF	TGTGCCAGCAGTTCGCAACCGGGACTGGGGCCCGATACGCAGTATTTT
TRBD2	TRBV18	few	TRBJ2-1	CASSPSGGALRNEQFF	TGTGCCAGCTCACCCAGCGGGGGGGCCCTTCGGAATGAGCAGTTCTTC
TRBD2	TRBV11-3	many	TRBJ2-1	CASSTLAGTYNEQFF	TGTGCCAGCAGCACACTAGCGGGCACCTACAATGAGCAGTTCTTC
NA	TRBV19	many	TRBJ2-7	CASSFDYEQYF	TGTGCCAGCAGCTTTGACTACGAGCAGTACTTC
NA	TRBV4-1	many	TRBJ1-3	CASSQSISGNTIYF	TGCGCCAGCAGCCAATCGATCTCTGGAAACACCATATATTTT
NA	TRBV7-7	many	TRBJ2-1	CASSLEVGREQFF	TGTGCTAGCAGCTTAGAGGTAGGCAGGGAGCAGTTCTTC
NA	TRBV29-1	many	TRBJ2-5	CSGAPEGGWETQYF	TGCAGCGGTGCTCCGGAGGGAGGATGGGAGACCCAGTACTTC
NA	TRBV20-1	few	TRBJ1-1	CSSMRTGMNTEAFF	TGCAGTTCTATGCGGACGGGGATGAACACTGAAGCTTTCTTT
NA	TRBV7-8	many	TRBJ2-3	CASSLPFRRSSTDTQYF	TGTGCCAGCAGCTTACCCTTTCGGCGTTCTAGCACAGATACGCAGTATTTT
NA	TRBV18	NA	TRBJ1-5	CASSPPLDNTDSNQPQHF	TGTGCCAGCTCACCACCGTTGGACAACACAGATAGCAATCAGCCCCAGCATTTT
NA	TRBV29-1	NA	TRBJ1-1	CSVGGELAEAFF	TGCAGCGTTGGAGGGGAGTTGGCGGAAGCTTTCTTT
NA	TRBV6-5	many	TRBJ2-5	CASSYSYGRETQYF	TGTGCCAGCAGTTACTCCTATGGACGAGAGACCCAGTACTTC
TRBD2	TRBV2	many	TRBJ2-7	CASTVLAGHYEQYF	TGTGCCAGCACCGTACTAGCGGGACACTACGAGCAGTACTTC
NA	TRBV19	many	TRBJ2-1	CASSTPGTNNEQFF	TGTGCCAGTAGTACTCCGGGGACAAACAATGAGCAGTTCTTC
NA	TRBV12-3/TRBV12-4	NA	TRBJ2-2	CASSLRRDKGELFF	TGTGCCAGCAGTTTACGCCGGGACAAAGGGGAGCTGTTTTTT
NA	TRBV20-1	NA	TRBJ2-3	CSASRKGNTDTQYF	TGCAGTGCTAGTCGTAAAGGGAACACAGATACGCAGTATTTT
NA	TRBV4-1	many	TRBJ1-5	CASSQENRVQPQHF	TGCGCCAGCAGCCAGGAGAATCGGGTACAGCCCCAGCATTTT
NA	TRBV4-2	many	TRBJ1-5	CASSRSQGNQPQHF	TGTGCCAGCAGCCGGTCACAGGGAAATCAGCCCCAGCATTTT
TRBD2	TRBV20-1	NA	TRBJ2-2	CSAGTSGNLNTDTSGYGELFF	TGCAGTGCGGGGACTAGCGGGAACCTTAACACAGATACTAGCGGATACGGGGAGCTGTTTTTT
NA	TRBV9	many	TRBJ2-7	CASSPDRVAYEQYF	TGTGCCAGCAGCCCAGATCGGGTAGCCTACGAGCAGTACTTC
TRBD1	TRBV7-6	many	TRBJ2-2	CASSSDRGGTGELFF	TGTGCCAGCAGCTCTGACAGGGGTGGCACCGGGGAGCTGTTTTTT
TRBD2	TRBV6-5	many	TRBJ2-6	CASSELASFFGANVLTF	TGTGCCAGCTCGGAACTAGCGTCCTTCTTTGGGGCCAACGTCCTGACTTTC
NA	TRBV6-2/TRBV6-3	few	TRBJ2-7	CASTLGFSSPEQYF	TGTGCCAGCACCCTCGGGTTCTCATCCCCCGAGCAGTACTTC
NA	TRBV2	many	TRBJ2-1	CASTFRGIFEQFF	TGTGCCAGCACCTTCCGCGGGATTTTTGAGCAGTTCTTC
NA	TRBV10-3	once	TRBJ2-7	CAISFGQHHPYEQYF	TGTGCCATCAGTTTTGGACAGCACCACCCCTACGAGCAGTACTTC
TRBD1	TRBV11-3	few	TRBJ2-1	CASSTRQGASYNEQFF	TGTGCCAGCAGCACGCGACAGGGGGCTTCCTACAATGAGCAGTTCTTC
NA	TRBV5-5	many	TRBJ1-2	CASSLQGGGGYGYTF	TGTGCCAGCAGCCTACAGGGAGGGGGGGGCTATGGCTACACCTTC
NA	TRBV11-2	few	TRBJ2-7	CASSLERLSSHEQYF	TGTGCCAGCAGCTTAGAAAGGCTCTCCAGCCACGAGCAGTACTTC
NA	TRBV20-1	NA	TRBJ1-1	CSASSEAFF	TGCAGTGCTAGTTCTGAAGCTTTCTTT
TRBD2	TRBV7-9	NA	TRBJ2-5	CASSRTSGSGSSETQYF	TGTGCCAGCAGCCGAACATCTGGTAGCGGGAGTTCAGAGACCCAGTACTTC
TRBD1	TRBV6-2/TRBV6-3	NA	TRBJ2-7	CASSRGQGSYEQYF	TGTGCCAGCAGTCGGGGACAGGGGTCCTACGAGCAGTACTTC
NA	TRBV28	few	TRBJ2-3	CASMGPGSDTQYF	TGTGCCAGCATGGGACCGGGCTCAGATACGCAGTATTTT
NA	TRBV12-3/TRBV12-4	many	TRBJ2-1	CASSRDYNEQFF	TGTGCCAGCAGTCGAGATTACAATGAGCAGTTCTTC
NA	TRBV20-1	NA	TRBJ1-3	CSARAWAGPNTIYF	TGCAGTGCTAGAGCCTGGGCCGGCCCGAACACCATATATTTT
TRBD1	TRBV20-1	many	TRBJ2-1	CSARGTGQGVYNEQFF	TGCAGTGCTAGAGGGACAGGGCAGGGGGTCTACAATGAGCAGTTCTTC
TRBD2	TRBV7-2	many	TRBJ2-7	CASSLVGSGRAGPYEQYF	TGTGCCAGCAGCTTGGTGGGTAGCGGGAGGGCCGGTCCCTACGAGCAGTACTTC
NA	TRBV25-1	NA	TRBJ1-3	CAIQGFLDTIYF	TGTGCCATTCAAGGGTTTTTAGACACCATATATTTT